This entry lists 11 T cell receptor beta chains sequenced from one sample in a study of shared clonotypes between healthy human individuals. Only in-frame clones appear in the TCRdb table, and some are missing; sequencing was by immunoSEQ multiplex PCR. The profile shows approximately 840,000 clones, about 96% of them singletons. Terminally differentiated effector memory CD45RA+ cells were excluded by CCR7 positive selection of CD45RO-negative cells. The sample taken for sequencing was naive CD8+ T cells sorted from blood. These receptors all come from a man between 25 and 39 years old in good health.

This rearrangement joins TRBV27 to TRBJ1-1, with 9 bases lining up with TRBD1. V shed 1 base and J 1 base; nucleotides not matched to a gene: 7. Germline CDR1 MNHEY, CDR2 SMNVEV (reference sequence). This CDR3 spans 17 amino acids. Here the CDR3 reads CASSLWAGTGTNTEAFF. CDR3 nucleotides: TGTGCCAGCAGTTTATGGGCCGGGACAGGGACGAACACTGAAGCTTTCTTT.

This rearrangement joins TRBV28 to TRBJ2-7, with TRBD2 as a possible D gene (6 bases). Looked up from germline, CDR1 is MDHEN and CDR2 is SYDVKM. CDR3 length equals 13 residues. Trimming left V 7 bases short and J 3 bases short, with 13 bases between. CDR3 in amino acids: CASTGLTNYEQYF. The CDR3 DNA follows: TGTGCCAGCACGGGACTGACGAACTACGAGCAGTACTTC.

The chain combines TRBV19 with TRBJ1-1; weak D call: TRBD1 (5 bases). The CDR3 loop spans 12 amino acids. V was shortened by 7 bases and J by 4 bases, with 10 bases between the two germline ends. The germline CDR1 and CDR2 sequences are LNHDA and SQIVND (reference sequence). CDR3 bases: TGTGCCAGTAAACCAGGGCCCACTGAAGCTTTCTTT. Amino acids: CASKPGPTEAFF.

V gene TRBV5-1 combines with J gene TRBJ2-7; 8 bases map to TRBD1. The germline V gene encodes CDR1 SGHRS and CDR2 YFSETQ. Germline trimming cut 5 bases from V and 4 bases from J; bases unmatched to any gene: 11. The CDR3 has 15 amino acids. The chain's CDR3 is CASSSLGTGLYEQYF. CDR3 DNA sequence: TGCGCCAGCAGTTCTTTGGGGACAGGTCTATACGAGCAGTACTTC.

The CDR3 loop reads CASSLGGTNTDTQYF. In DNA, the CDR3 is TGTGCCAGCAGCTTAGGCGGGACCAATACAGATACGCAGTATTTT. The chain links TRBV7-3 to TRBJ2-3, with D possibly matching TRBD2 (6 bases). Germline V lookup: CDR1 SGHTA, CDR2 FQGTGA. The CDR3 totals 15 residues. V lost 2 bases and J lost 3, with 12 bases in between.

The chain uses TRBV14 and TRBJ2-1; D may match TRBD1 or TRBD2 (5 bases each). Germline V gives CDR1 SGHDN, CDR2 FVKESK. The CDR3 runs 16 residues. V was cut by 2 bases and J by 7 bases, with 18 bases left in between. The CDR3 sequence is CASSQRRQPGTNEQFF. In DNA form, the CDR3 reads TGTGCCAGCAGCCAACGCCGACAACCAGGGACGAATGAGCAGTTCTTC.

The CDR3 sequence: CASSSLRDTLYNEQFF. CDR3 DNA: TGTGCCAGCAGCTCCCTCCGGGACACACTTTACAATGAGCAGTTCTTC. V is TRBV5-6 and J is TRBJ2-1; perhaps TRBD1 as D (6 bases). Germline CDR1 reads SGHDT; CDR2 reads YYEEEE. Trimming removed 3 bases at V and 4 bases at J, with 17 bases between. There are 16 residues in the CDR3.

V and J are TRBV5-1 and TRBJ2-7; 9 nucleotides align to TRBD2. The germline V gene has CDR1 SGHRS and CDR2 YFSETQ. The ends lost 1 base at V and 7 bases at J; junction bases unmatched: 6. This CDR3 spans 14 amino acids. CDR3 region: CASSLLLAGREQYF. In nucleotides, the CDR3 is TGCGCCAGCAGCTTGTTGCTAGCGGGGAGGGAGCAGTACTTC.

The table lists this clone with a count of one. This sequence joins TRBV10-3 and TRBJ2-7, with 10 positions matching TRBD1. With V trimmed by 5 bases and J by 5 bases, 9 bases remained unmatched. Germline values: CDR1 ENHRY, CDR2 SYGVKD. The CDR3 contains 15 residues. In DNA, the CDR3 is TGTGCCATCAGTTACACCGGGACAGGGGTCCACGAGCAGTACTTC. This translates into CAISYTGTGVHEQYF.

This chain uses TRBV27 with TRBJ1-2; D might be TRBD1 (5 bases). The CDR3 consists of 17 residues. V was pared by 5 bases and J by 6 bases, with 25 bases between. In germline, CDR1 is MNHEY, CDR2 SMNVEV (reference sequence). In DNA, the CDR3 is TGTGCCAGCAGTACCACGACGGAATGGGGGGATCGTAATGGCTACACCTTC. It encodes CASSTTTEWGDRNGYTF.

The chain recombines TRBV9 with TRBJ2-7; D gene uncertain. V gave up 0 bases and J gave up 2 bases, with 12 bases separating them. Germline V gives CDR1 SGDLS, CDR2 YYNGEE. The CDR3 spans 15 residues. DNA for the CDR3: TGTGCCAGCAGCGTAGGACAAGCCGCCGCCTACGAGCAGTACTTC. This gives the protein CASSVGQAAAYEQYF. Full variable domain (rest looked up from reference TRBV9 and TRBJ2-7): DSGVTQTPKHLITATGQRVTLRCSPRSGDLSVYWYQQSLDQGLQFLIQYYNGEERAKGNILERFSAQQFPDLHSELNLSSLELGDSALYFCASSVGQAAAYEQYFGPGTRLTVT.